Sequencing of this T cell receptor beta chain was carried out in a study of T cell responses to AZD1222 COVID-19 vaccine. General study results and limits: Repertoire samples came only from after the peak T cell response. CD4 TCRs associated with vaccination spanned spike, dominating at 160-218 and 743-854. Baseline antibody screening turned up just a handful of seropositive AZD1222 recipients. Unmutated variant regions are reportedly targeted by nearly half of spike-specific TCRs.

J was trimmed by 4 bases and V by 5 bases; bases with no gene match: 4. The CDR3 loop spans 13 amino acids. Concerning this clone itself: Its antigen remains unknown.

Profiling relied on immunoSEQ multiplex PCR, and the TCRdb table lists in-frame clones only, not all of them. The sample has 150,000 or so clones; more than 85% are singletons. The sequencing here drew on peripheral blood, taken on day 0 of AZD1222 vaccination. This TCR was recovered from an adult in good health. The V call is TRBV12-3 or TRBV12-4, the J call TRBJ2-5; 7 bases map to TRBD1. CDR3 bases: TGTGCCAGCAGTACAGGGGATCGAGAGACCCAGTACTTC. Translating it yields CASSTGDRETQYF.